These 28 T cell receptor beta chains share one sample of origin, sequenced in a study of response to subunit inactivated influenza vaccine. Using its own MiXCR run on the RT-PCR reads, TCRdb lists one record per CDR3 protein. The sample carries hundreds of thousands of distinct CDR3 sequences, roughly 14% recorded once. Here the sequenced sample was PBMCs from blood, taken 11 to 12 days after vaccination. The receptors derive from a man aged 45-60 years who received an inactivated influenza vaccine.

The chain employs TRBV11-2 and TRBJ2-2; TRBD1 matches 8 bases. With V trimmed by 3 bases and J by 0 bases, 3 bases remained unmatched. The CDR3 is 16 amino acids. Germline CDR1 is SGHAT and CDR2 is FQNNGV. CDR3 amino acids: CASSFQGAPNTGELFF. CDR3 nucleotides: TGTGCCAGCAGCTTCCAGGGGGCACCGAACACCGGGGAGCTGTTTTTT.

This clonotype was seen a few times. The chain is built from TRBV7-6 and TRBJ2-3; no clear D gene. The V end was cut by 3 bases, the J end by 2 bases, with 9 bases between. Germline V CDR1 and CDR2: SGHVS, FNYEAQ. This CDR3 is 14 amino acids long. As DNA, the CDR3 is TGTGCCAGCAGCTTGTGGATGAACACAGATACGCAGTATTTT. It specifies CASSLWMNTDTQYF.

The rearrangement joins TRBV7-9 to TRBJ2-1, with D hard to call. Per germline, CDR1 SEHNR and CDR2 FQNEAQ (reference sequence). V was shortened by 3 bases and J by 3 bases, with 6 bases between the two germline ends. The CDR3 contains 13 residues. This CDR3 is CASSFNNYNEQFF. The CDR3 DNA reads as TGTGCCAGCAGCTTTAATAACTACAATGAGCAGTTCTTC.

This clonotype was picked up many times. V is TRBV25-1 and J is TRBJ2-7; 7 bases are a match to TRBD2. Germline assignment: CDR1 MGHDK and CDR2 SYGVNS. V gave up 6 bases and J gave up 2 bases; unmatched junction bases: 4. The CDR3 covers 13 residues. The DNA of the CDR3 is TGTGCCAGCAGGGCTGCGGGGGCCTACGAGCAGTACTTC. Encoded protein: CASRAAGAYEQYF.

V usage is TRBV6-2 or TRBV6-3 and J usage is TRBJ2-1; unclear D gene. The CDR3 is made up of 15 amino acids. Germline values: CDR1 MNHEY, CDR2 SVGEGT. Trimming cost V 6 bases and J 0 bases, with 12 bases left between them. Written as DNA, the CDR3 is TGTGCCAGCAGAGACCTGAGGAGCTCCTACAATGAGCAGTTCTTC. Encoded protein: CASRDLRSSYNEQFF.

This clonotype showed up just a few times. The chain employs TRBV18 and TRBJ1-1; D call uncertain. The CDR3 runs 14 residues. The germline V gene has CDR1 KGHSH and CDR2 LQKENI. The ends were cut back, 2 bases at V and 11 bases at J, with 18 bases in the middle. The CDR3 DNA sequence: TGTGCCAGCTCACCATTGGCAGCTGGCGACTCGGCTTTCTTT. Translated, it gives CASSPLAAGDSAFF.

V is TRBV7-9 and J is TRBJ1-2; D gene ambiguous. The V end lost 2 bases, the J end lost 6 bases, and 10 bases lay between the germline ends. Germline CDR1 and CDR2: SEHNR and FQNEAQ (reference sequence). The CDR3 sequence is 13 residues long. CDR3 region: CASSLIQDHGYTF. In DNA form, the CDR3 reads TGTGCCAGCAGCTTAATTCAGGACCATGGCTACACCTTC.

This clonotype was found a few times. The CDR3 DNA is TGTGGATACGGGGACCGGAACACCGGGGAGCTGTTTTTT. It codes for CGYGDRNTGELFF. The chain links TRBV19 to TRBJ2-2; D could derive from TRBD1 or TRBD2 (5 bases each). CDR1 and CDR2 from the germline V gene are LNHDA and SQIVND (reference sequence). CDR3 length equals 13 residues.

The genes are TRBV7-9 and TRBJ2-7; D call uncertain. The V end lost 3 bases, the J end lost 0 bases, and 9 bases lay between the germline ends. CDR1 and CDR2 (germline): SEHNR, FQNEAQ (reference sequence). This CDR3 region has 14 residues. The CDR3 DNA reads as TGTGCCAGCAGCTTCAGCGTTTACTCCTACGAGCAGTACTTC. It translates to CASSFSVYSYEQYF.

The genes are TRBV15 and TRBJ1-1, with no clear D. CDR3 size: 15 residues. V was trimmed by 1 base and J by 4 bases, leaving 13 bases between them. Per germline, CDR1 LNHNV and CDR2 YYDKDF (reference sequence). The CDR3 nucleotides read TGTGCCACCAGCAGAGCCCGACCCTTAGGCACTGAAGCTTTCTTT. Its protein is CATSRARPLGTEAFF.

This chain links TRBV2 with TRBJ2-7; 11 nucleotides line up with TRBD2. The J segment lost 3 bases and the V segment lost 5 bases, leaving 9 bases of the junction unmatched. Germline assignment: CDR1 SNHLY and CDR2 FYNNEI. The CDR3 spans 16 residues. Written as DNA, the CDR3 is TGTGCCAGCAGTCCAGGGACTAGCGGCAGGGTCTACGAGCAGTACTTC. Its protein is CASSPGTSGRVYEQYF.

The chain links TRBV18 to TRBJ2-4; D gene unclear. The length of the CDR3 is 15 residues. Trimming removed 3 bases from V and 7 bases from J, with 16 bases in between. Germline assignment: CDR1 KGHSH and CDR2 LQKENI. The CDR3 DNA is TGTGCCAGCTCACCTACCCTTAGCAAAATCAACATTCAGTACTTC. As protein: CASSPTLSKINIQYF.

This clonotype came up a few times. CDR3 DNA sequence: TGTGCCAGCAGTGTGATTGGGGGCTCGAGACAGCCCCAGCATTTT. As protein: CASSVIGGSRQPQHF. The rearrangement uses TRBV2 and TRBJ1-5; TRBD1 might be the D (6 bases). The V end lost 4 bases, the J end lost 7 bases, and 17 bases lay between the germline ends. The CDR3 is 15 amino acids. Germline V gene data show CDR1 as SNHLY and CDR2 as FYNNEI. The full variable domain, its missing parts supplied by reference TRBV2 and TRBJ1-5, is EPEVTQTPSHQVTQMGQEVILRCVPISNHLYFYWYRQILGQKVEFLVSFYNNEISEKSEIFDDQFSVERPDGSNFTLKIRSTKLEDSAMYFCASSVIGGSRQPQHFGDGTRLSIL.

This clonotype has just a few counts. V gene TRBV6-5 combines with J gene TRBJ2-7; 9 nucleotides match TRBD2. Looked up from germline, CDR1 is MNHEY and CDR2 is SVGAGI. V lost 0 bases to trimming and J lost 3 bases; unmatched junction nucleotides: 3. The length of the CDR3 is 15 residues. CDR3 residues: CASSYSTSGYYEQYF. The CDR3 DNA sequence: TGTGCCAGCAGTTACTCCACTAGCGGGTACTACGAGCAGTACTTC.

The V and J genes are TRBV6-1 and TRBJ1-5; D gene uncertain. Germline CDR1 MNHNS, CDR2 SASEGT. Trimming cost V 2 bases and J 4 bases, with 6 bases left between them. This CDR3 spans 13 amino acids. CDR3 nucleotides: TGTGCCAGCAGTGAAATCCGTAATCAGCCCCAGCATTTT. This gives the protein CASSEIRNQPQHF.

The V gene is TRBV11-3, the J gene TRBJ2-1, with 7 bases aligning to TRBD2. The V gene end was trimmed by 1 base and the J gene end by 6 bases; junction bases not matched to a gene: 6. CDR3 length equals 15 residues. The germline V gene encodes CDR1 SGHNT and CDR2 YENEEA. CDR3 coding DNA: TGTGCCAGCAGCTTAGGGCAGGGCGGGAGCAATGAGCAGTTCTTC. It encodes CASSLGQGGSNEQFF.

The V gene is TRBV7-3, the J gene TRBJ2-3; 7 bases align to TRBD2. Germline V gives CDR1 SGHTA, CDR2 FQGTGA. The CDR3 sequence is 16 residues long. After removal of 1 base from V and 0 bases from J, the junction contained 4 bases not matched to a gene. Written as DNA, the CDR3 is TGTGCCAGCAGCTTAAGGGCGGGGGTGAGCACAGATACGCAGTATTTT. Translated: CASSLRAGVSTDTQYF.

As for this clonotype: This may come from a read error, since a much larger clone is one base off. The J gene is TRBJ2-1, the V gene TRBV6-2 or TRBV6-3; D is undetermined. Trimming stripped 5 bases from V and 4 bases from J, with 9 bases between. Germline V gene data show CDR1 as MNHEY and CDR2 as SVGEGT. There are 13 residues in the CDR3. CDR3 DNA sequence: TGTGCCAGCAGTGGATCGATTTACAATGAGCAGTTCTTC. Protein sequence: CASSGSIYNEQFF.

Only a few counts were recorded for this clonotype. This CDR3 reads CASSNRGLKETQYF. CDR3 DNA sequence: TGTGCCAGCAGCAACAGGGGGCTGAAAGAGACCCAGTACTTC. The chain joins TRBV7-2 to TRBJ2-5, with 9 bases fitting TRBD1. V was pared by 5 bases and J by 3 bases, with 4 bases of the junction left unmatched. The CDR3 sequence is 14 residues long. Germline V lookup: CDR1 SGHTA, CDR2 FQGNSA. Drawing the rest from reference TRBV7-2 and TRBJ2-5, the complete variable domain is GAGVSQSPSNKVTEKGKDVELRCDPISGHTALYWYRQSLGQGLEFLIYFQGNSAPDKSGLPSDRFSAERTGGSVSTLTIQRTQQEDSAVYLCASSNRGLKETQYFGPGTRLLVL.

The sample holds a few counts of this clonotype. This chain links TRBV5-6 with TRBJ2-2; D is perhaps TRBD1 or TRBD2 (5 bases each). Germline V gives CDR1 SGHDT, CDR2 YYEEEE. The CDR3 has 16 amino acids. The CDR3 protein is CVTGRGSHLNTGELFF. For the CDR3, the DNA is TGTGTCACGGGGCGCGGGTCTCATCTTAACACCGGGGAGCTGTTTTTT.

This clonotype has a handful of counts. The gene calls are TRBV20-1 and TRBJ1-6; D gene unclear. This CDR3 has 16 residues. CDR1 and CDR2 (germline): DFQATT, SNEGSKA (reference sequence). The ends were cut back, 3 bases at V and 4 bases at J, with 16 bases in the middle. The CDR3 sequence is CSARSSVAAYNSPLHF. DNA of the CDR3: TGCAGTGCTAGGTCCTCGGTCGCGGCGTATAATTCACCCCTCCACTTT.

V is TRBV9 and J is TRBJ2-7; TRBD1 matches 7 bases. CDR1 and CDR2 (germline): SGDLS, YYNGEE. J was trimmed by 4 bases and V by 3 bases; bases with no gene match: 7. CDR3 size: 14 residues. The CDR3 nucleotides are TGTGCCAGCAGCGCCCCCGGGACAGCATACGAGCAGTACTTC. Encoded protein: CASSAPGTAYEQYF.

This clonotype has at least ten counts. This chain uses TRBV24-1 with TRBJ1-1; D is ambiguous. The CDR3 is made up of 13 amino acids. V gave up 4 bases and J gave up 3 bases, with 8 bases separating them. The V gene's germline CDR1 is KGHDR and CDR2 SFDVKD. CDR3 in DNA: TGTGCCACCAGTGACCCGGACTACACTGAAGCTTTCTTT. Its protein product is CATSDPDYTEAFF.

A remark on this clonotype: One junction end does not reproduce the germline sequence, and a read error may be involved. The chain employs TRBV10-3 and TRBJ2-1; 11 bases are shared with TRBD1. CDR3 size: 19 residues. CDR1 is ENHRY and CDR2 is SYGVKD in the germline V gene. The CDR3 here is CTISFLSFRDRGSYNEQFF. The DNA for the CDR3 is TGTACCATCAGTTTCTTAAGTTTTCGGGACAGGGGGTCCTACAATGAGCAGTTCTTC.

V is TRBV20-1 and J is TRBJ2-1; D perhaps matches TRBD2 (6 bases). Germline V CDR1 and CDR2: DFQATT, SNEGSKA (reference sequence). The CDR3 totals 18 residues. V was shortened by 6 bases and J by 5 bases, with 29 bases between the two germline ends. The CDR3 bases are TGCAGTGCCACTAGATCCTCCCCCGGGACTTTCCAAAACAATGAGCAGTTCTTC. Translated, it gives CSATRSSPGTFQNNEQFF.

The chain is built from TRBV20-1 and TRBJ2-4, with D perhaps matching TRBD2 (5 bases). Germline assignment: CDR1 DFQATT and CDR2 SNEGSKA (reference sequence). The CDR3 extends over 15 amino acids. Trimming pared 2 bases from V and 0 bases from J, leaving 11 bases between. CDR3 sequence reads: CSARRGWLAKNIQYF. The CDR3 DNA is TGCAGTGCTAGAAGAGGGTGGCTAGCCAAAAACATTCAGTACTTC.

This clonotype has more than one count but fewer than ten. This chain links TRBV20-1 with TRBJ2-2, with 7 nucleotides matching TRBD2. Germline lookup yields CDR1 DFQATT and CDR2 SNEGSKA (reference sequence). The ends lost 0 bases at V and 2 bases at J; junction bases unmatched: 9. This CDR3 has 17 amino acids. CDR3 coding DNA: TGCAGTGCTAGAGACGGCCGGCTAGCGGTTAACACCGGGGAGCTGTTTTTT. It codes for CSARDGRLAVNTGELFF.

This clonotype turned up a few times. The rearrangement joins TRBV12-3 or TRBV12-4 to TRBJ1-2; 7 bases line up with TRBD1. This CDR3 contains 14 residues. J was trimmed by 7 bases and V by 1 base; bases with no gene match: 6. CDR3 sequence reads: CASSLDGTEFGYTF. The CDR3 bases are TGTGCCAGCAGTTTAGACGGGACAGAGTTTGGCTACACCTTC.